One T cell receptor (beta chain) is described in this entry. The data derive from a study of blood T cell repertoires in COVID-19. In the original analysis: The assay estimated nucleated cells by amplifying reference gene primers. Profiling relied on immunoSEQ multiplex PCR, and the TCRdb table lists in-frame clones only, not all of them. D and trimming were read from the DNA, whereas the V and J calls and clone size are those reported in that table. The data hold over 250,000 clones, with about 85% observed a single time. Germline CDR1 is MNHNY and CDR2 is SVGAGI (reference sequence). Trimming removed 4 bases from V and 0 bases from J, with 9 bases in between. CDR3 length: 15 amino acids.

The receptor was derived from a human donor in a cohort sampled during active COVID-19. The V call is TRBV6-6, the J call TRBJ2-2, with TRBD1 as a possible D gene (6 bases). The specimen sequenced was peripheral blood. CDR3 sequence: CASSSGHTNTGELFF. The CDR3 coding sequence is TGTGCCAGCAGTTCGGGACACACGAACACCGGGGAGCTGTTTTTT.